These 9 T cell receptor beta chains were all obtained from the same sample, sequenced in a study of CD8 T cells in ankylosing spondylitis. Study findings and constraints: A TCR beta motif of seven or eight highly homologous variants appeared characteristic of ankylosing spondylitis blood.

These TCRs are of unknown antigen specificity. TCRdb ran MiXCR on the 5' RACE reads and lists one entry per CDR3 protein. The table lists roughly 700,000 distinct CDR3 sequences, about 20% of them singletons. Sequenced sample: blood, either unsorted or a sorted T cell fraction (not recorded which). Source of these receptors: a male donor with ankylosing spondylitis.

This clonotype was observed a handful of times. The rearrangement uses TRBV3-1 and TRBJ2-7, with D possibly being TRBD1 or TRBD2 (6 bases each). With 6 bases removed from V and 2 bases from J, the gap between germline ends came to 14 bases. There are 14 residues in the CDR3. From germline, CDR1 is LGHDT and CDR2 YNNKEL (reference sequence). The CDR3 DNA follows: TGTGCCAGCAGGAGGGGGGCTAGCGCCTACGAGCAGTACTTC. Its translation: CASRRGASAYEQYF.

This clonotype has just a few counts. The chain is built from TRBV7-9 and TRBJ1-4; D call uncertain. Trimming removed 1 base from V and 3 bases from J, with 9 bases in between. This CDR3 is 15 amino acids long. In germline, CDR1 is SEHNR, CDR2 FQNEAQ (reference sequence). The CDR3 loop is CASSLGGRPNEKLFF. DNA for the CDR3: TGTGCCAGCAGCTTAGGAGGCAGACCTAATGAAAAACTGTTTTTT.

In its sample, this clonotype was seen a few times. This rearrangement joins TRBV29-1 to TRBJ2-1, with 10 nucleotides matching TRBD1. After removal of 3 bases from V and 1 base from J, the junction contained 21 bases not matched to a gene. The CDR3 is made up of 21 amino acids. Per the germline V gene, CDR1 is SQVTM and CDR2 is ANQGSEA. The CDR3, as DNA: TGCAGCGTTGACTACGTCCTGCAGGACAGGGGGATATCCCAGTCCTACAATGAGCAGTTCTTC. It yields the protein CSVDYVLQDRGISQSYNEQFF.

This clonotype was recorded a few times. V usage is TRBV25-1 and J usage is TRBJ1-1; D is uncertain. The CDR3 extends over 14 amino acids. Germline V gene sequence: CDR1 MGHDK, CDR2 SYGVNS. Trimming stripped 1 base from V and 0 bases from J, with 6 bases between. The CDR3 region has the DNA TGTGCCAGCAGTGAATGGAACATGAACACTGAAGCTTTCTTT. This gives the protein CASSEWNMNTEAFF.

V and J are TRBV12-3 or TRBV12-4 and TRBJ2-2, with 8 bases matching TRBD1. The CDR3 length is 15 residues. Trimming took 5 bases from V and 2 from J; bases not matched to a gene: 4. DNA for the CDR3: TGTGCCAGCAGTGGACAGGGAACCAACACCGGGGAGCTGTTTTTT. Its translation: CASSGQGTNTGELFF.

The CDR3: CASSPSIQNTEAFF. The DNA for the CDR3 is TGTGCCAGCAGCCCGTCGATACAGAACACTGAAGCTTTCTTT. V usage is TRBV7-6 and J usage is TRBJ1-1; D is unresolved. CDR3 size: 14 residues. Per germline, CDR1 SGHVS and CDR2 FNYEAQ. Trimming removed 5 bases at V and 1 base at J, with 11 bases between.

In this sample, this clonotype turned up a few times. The chain combines TRBV7-9 with TRBJ2-2; 7 bases fit TRBD1. CDR1 and CDR2 (germline): SEHNR, FQNEAQ (reference sequence). V lost 2 bases to trimming and J lost 0 bases; unmatched junction nucleotides: 6. CDR3 length equals 17 residues. CDR3 sequence reads: CASSLTPGTANTGELFF. The CDR3 bases are TGTGCCAGCAGCTTAACTCCCGGGACAGCGAACACCGGGGAGCTGTTTTTT.

The chain has TRBV7-2 and TRBJ2-5; TRBD1 matches at 9 bases. The V gene end was trimmed by 1 base and the J gene end by 4 bases; junction bases not matched to a gene: 7. Germline CDR1 reads SGHTA; CDR2 reads FQGNSA. The CDR3 runs 16 residues. CDR3 sequence (DNA): TGTGCCAGCAGCTTAGAACAGGGGGCGCTCGGAGAGACCCAGTACTTC. Translation gives CASSLEQGALGETQYF.

The chain combines TRBV5-6 with TRBJ2-2; the D is unclear. Germline CDR1 SGHDT, CDR2 YYEEEE. This CDR3 has 16 residues. V was cut by 0 bases and J by 1 base, with 10 bases left in between. This CDR3 reads CASSLVPNWNTGELFF. In DNA form, the CDR3 reads TGTGCCAGCAGCTTGGTTCCGAATTGGAACACCGGGGAGCTGTTTTTT.